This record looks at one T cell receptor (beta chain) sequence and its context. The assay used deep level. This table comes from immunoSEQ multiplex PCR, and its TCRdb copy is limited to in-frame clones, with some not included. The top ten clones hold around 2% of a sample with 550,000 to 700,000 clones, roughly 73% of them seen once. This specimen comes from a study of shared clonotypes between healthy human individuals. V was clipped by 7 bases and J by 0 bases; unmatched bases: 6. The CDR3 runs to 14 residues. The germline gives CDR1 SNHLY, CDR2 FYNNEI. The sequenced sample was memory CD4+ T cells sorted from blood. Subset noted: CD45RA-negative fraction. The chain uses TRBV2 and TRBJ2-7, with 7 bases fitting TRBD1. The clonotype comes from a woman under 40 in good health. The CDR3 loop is CASNPDRFSYEQYF. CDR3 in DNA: TGTGCCAGCAACCCGGACAGGTTCTCCTACGAGCAGTACTTC.